The T cell receptor (beta chain) described here comes from a study of blood T cell repertoires in COVID-19. Looking at the study overall: PBMCs, B-cell-depleted T cells, or T cells provided the cDNA or gDNA that made up the material.

Sequenced by immunoSEQ multiplex PCR; TCRdb stores in-frame clones only, minus some. There are about 160,000 clones in the sample; about four fifths occur only once, and roughly 2% lies in the top ten. This CDR3 comprises 13 residues. Per germline, CDR1 MNHEY and CDR2 SMNVEV (reference sequence). The ends were cut back, 8 bases at V and 1 base at J, with 9 bases in the middle. The chain carries TRBV27 and TRBJ1-3; D remains unclear. This receptor was taken from a man in his 70s with acute or convalescent COVID-19. Sequencing input: peripheral blood. This chain's CDR3 is CASWPRSGNTIYF. In nucleotides, the CDR3 is TGTGCCAGCTGGCCTCGATCTGGAAACACCATATATTTT.